This TCR beta chain comes out of a study of shared clonotypes between healthy human individuals. Study-level results: Roughly 4.6% of naive CD4 clonotypes were common to a handful of donors.

Donors comprised only Caucasian adults living in Nashville, Tennessee. Comment on this clone: The antigen is not known.

Produced via immunoSEQ multiplex PCR; TCRdb's table is partial and in-frame only. The repertoire has about 2.3 million clones, roughly 92% of them found once; the top ten carry approximately 0.41%. The receptor was derived from a man aged 18 to 29 in good health. Some clones in this sample may be carry-over from other donors' samples. Sequencing was performed on naive CD4+ T cells from PBMCs. Indicated subset: CD45RA+ positively selected.

The CDR3 DNA is TGTGCCAGCAGCTTCGACAGGGGGGCCTACAATGAGCAGTTCTTC. This sequence encodes CASSFDRGAYNEQFF. The chain links TRBV7-2 to TRBJ2-1; 9 bases align to TRBD1. J lost 2 bases, V lost 3 bases, and 2 bases had no gene match. In germline, CDR1 is SGHTA, CDR2 FQGNSA. CDR3 size: 15 residues.